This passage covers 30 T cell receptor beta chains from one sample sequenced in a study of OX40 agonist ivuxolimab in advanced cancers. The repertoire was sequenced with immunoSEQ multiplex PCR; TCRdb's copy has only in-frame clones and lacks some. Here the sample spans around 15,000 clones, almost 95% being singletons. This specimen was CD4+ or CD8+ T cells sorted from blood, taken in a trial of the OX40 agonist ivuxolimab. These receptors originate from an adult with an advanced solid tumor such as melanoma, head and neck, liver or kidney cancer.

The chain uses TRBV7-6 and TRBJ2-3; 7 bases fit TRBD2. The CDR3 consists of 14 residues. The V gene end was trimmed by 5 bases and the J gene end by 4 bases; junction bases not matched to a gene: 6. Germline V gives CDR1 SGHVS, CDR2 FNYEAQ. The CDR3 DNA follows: TGTGCCAGCAGCGGAAGCGGGGTGGCAGATACGCAGTATTTT. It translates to CASSGSGVADTQYF.

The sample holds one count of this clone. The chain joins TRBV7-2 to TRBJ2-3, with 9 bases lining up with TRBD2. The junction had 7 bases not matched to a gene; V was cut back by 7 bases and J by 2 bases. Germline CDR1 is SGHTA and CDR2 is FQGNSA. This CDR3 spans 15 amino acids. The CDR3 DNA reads TGTGCCAGCACTCGCCGCGGGGGGGCCACAGATACGCAGTATTTT. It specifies CASTRRGGATDTQYF. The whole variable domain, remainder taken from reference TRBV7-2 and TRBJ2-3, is GAGVSQSPSNKVTEKGKDVELRCDPISGHTALYWYRQSLGQGLEFLIYFQGNSAPDKSGLPSDRFSAERTGGSVSTLTIQRTQQEDSAVYLCASTRRGGATDTQYFGPGTRLTVL.

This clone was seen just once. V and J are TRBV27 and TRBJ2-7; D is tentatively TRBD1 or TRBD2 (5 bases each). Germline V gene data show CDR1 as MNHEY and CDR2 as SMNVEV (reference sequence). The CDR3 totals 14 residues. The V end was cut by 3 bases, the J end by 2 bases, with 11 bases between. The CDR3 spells CASSFFRGPYEQYF. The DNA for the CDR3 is TGTGCCAGCAGTTTTTTTCGGGGCCCCTACGAGCAGTACTTC.

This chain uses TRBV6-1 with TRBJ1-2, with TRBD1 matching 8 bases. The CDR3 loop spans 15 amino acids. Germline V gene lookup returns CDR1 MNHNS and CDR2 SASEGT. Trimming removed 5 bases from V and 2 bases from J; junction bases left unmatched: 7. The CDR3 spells CASSSGTGINYGYTF. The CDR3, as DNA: TGTGCCAGCAGTTCCGGGACAGGAATCAACTATGGCTACACCTTC.

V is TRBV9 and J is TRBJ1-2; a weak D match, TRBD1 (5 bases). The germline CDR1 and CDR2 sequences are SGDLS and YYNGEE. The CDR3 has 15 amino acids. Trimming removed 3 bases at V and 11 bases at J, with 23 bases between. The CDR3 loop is CASSGLPGTAKGYTF. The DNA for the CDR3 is TGTGCCAGCAGCGGCTTGCCCGGGACGGCTAAAGGGTACACCTTC.

The CDR3, as DNA: TGTGCCAGCAGTGAGGGCGGTGGTTTGAGGGGCTACACCTTC. It specifies CASSEGGGLRGYTF. The genes are TRBV2 and TRBJ1-2; no reliable D call. This CDR3 has 14 residues. Germline V lookup: CDR1 SNHLY, CDR2 FYNNEI. V was trimmed by 3 bases and J by 8 bases, leaving 16 bases between them.

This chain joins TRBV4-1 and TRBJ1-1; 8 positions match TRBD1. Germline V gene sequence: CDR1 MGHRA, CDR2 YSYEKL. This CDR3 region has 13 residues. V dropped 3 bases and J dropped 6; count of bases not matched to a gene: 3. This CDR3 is CASSQDRDAEAFF. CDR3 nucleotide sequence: TGCGCCAGCAGCCAGGACAGGGACGCTGAAGCTTTCTTT.

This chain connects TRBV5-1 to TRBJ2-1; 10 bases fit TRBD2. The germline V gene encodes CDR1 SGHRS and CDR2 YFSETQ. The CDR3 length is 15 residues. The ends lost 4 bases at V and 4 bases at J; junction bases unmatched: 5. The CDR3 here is CASSPTSGTYNEQFF. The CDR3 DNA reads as TGCGCCAGCAGCCCTACTAGCGGGACGTACAATGAGCAGTTCTTC.

CDR3 nucleotide sequence: TGCAGCGTTGAAGGAGTGAGCGGGAGGGCCCCACTCCCCTACAATGAGCAGTTCTTC. Amino acid sequence: CSVEGVSGRAPLPYNEQFF. The rearrangement joins TRBV29-1 to TRBJ2-1; TRBD2 matches 10 bases. The V gene's germline CDR1 is SQVTM and CDR2 ANQGSEA. The J segment lost 2 bases and the V segment lost 1 base, leaving 14 bases of the junction unmatched. CDR3 size: 19 residues.

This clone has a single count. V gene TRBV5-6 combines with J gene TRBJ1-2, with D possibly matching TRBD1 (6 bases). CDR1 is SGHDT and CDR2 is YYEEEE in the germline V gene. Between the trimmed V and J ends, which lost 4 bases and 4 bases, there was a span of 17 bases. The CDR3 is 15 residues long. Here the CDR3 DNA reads TGTGCCAGCAGCCAAACAGGGATATACATCTATGGCTACACCTTC. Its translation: CASSQTGIYIYGYTF.

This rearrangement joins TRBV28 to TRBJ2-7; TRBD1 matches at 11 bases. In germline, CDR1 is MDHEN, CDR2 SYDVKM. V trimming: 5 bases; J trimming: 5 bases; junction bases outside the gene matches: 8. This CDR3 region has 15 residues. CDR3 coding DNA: TGTGCCAGCAGTGGGCTGGGACAGGGGGGCCACGAGCAGTACTTC. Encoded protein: CASSGLGQGGHEQYF.

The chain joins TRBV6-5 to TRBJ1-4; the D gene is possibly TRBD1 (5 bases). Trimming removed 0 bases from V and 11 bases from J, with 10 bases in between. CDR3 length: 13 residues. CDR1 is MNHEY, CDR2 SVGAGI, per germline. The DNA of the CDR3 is TGTGCCAGCAGTTACTCGGGGCAGCGGAAACTGTTTTTT. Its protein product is CASSYSGQRKLFF.

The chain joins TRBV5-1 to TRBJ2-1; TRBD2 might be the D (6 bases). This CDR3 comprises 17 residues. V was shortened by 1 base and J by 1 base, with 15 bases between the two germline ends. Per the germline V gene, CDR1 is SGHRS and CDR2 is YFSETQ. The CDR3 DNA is TGCGCCAGCAGCTTGTGGCTGCTGGCGGGATCCTACAATGAGCAGTTCTTC. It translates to CASSLWLLAGSYNEQFF.

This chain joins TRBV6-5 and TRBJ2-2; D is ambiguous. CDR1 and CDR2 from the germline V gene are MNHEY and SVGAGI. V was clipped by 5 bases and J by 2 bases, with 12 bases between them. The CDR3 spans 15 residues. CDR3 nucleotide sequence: TGTGCCAGCAGTCCCGGAGCGCCTAACACCGGGGAGCTGTTTTTT. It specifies CASSPGAPNTGELFF.

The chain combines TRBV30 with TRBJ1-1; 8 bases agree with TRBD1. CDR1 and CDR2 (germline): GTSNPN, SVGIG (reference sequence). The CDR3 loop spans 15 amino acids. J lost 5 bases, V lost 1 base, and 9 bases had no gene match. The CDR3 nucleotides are TGTGCCTGGAGTGCCGGACAGGGCTTGTGGACTGAAGCTTTCTTT. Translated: CAWSAGQGLWTEAFF. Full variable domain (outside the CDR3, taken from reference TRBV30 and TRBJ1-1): SQTIHQWPATLVQPVGSPLSLECTVEGTSNPNLYWYRQAAGRGLQLLFYSVGIGQISSEVPQNLSASRPQDRQFILSSKKLLLSDSGFYLCAWSAGQGLWTEAFFGQGTRLTVV.

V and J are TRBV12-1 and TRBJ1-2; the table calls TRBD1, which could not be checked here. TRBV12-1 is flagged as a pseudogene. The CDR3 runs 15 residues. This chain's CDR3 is CASSFGGTGICGYTF. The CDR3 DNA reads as TGTGCCAGCAGCTTTGGAGGGACAGGGATTTGTGGCTACACCTTC.

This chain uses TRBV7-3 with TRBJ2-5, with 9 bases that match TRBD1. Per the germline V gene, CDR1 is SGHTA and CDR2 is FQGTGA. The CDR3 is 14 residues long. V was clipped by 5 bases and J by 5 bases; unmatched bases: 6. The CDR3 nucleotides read TGTGCCAGCAGCGCCGGGACAGGGAGCGAGACCCAGTACTTC. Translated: CASSAGTGSETQYF. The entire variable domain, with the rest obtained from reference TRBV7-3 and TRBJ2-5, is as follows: GAGVSQTPSNKVTEKGKYVELRCDPISGHTALYWYRQSLGQGPEFLIYFQGTGAADDSGLPNDRFFAVRPEGSVSTLKIQRTERGDSAVYLCASSAGTGSETQYFGPGTRLLVL.

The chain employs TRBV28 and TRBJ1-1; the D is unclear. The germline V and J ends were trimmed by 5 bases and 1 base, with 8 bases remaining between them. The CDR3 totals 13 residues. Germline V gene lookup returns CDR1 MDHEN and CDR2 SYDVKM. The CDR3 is CASSRVRNTEAFF. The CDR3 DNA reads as TGTGCCAGCAGTCGGGTCAGGAACACTGAAGCTTTCTTT.

In nucleotides, the CDR3 is TGTGCCAGCAGCTTAGATAGGGTTTACGGAGTGGGCTACAATGAGCAGTTCTTC. Translating gives CASSLDRVYGVGYNEQFF. The rearrangement links TRBV13 to TRBJ2-1, with D unresolved. V shed 1 base and J shed 3 bases, with 19 bases lying between them. Germline V CDR1 and CDR2: PRHDT, FYEKMQ (reference sequence). CDR3 size: 18 residues.

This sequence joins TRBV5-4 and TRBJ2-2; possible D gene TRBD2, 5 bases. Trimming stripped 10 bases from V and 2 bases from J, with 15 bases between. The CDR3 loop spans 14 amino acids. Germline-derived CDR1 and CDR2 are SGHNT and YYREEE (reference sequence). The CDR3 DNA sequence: TGTGCCTTAGATTCGGGGAGAAACACCGGGGAGCTGTTTTTT. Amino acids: CALDSGRNTGELFF.

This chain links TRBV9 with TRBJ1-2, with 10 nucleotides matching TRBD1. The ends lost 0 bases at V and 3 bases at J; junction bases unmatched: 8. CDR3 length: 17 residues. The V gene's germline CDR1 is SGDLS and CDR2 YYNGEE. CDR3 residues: CASSVADRGTNYYGYTF. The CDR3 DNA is TGTGCCAGCAGCGTAGCGGACAGGGGGACCAACTACTATGGCTACACCTTC.

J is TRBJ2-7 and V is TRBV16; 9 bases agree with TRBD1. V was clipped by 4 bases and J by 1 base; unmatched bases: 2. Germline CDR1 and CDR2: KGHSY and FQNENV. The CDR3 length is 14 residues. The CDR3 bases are TGTGCCAGCAGCCGCGGGACAGGGTCCTACGAGCAGTACTTC. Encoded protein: CASSRGTGSYEQYF.

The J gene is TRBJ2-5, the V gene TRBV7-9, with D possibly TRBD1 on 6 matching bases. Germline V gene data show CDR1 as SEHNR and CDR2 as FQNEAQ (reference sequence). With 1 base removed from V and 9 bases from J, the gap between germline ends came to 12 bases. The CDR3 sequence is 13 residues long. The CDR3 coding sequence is TGTGCCAGCAGCTTAGGGCAGGGGAGACCCCAGTACTTC. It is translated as CASSLGQGRPQYF.

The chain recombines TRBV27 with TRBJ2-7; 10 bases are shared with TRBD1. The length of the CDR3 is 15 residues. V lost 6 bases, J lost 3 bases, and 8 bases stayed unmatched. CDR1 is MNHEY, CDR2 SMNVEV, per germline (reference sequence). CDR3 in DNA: TGTGCCAGCAGCCTGGGACAGGGGATTTACTACGAGCAGTACTTC. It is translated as CASSLGQGIYYEQYF.

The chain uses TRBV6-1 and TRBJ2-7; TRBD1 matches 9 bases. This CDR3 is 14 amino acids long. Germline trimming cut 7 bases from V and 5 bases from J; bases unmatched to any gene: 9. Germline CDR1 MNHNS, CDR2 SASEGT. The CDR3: CASILQGALDEQYF. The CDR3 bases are TGTGCCAGCATCCTACAGGGGGCTCTCGACGAGCAGTACTTC.

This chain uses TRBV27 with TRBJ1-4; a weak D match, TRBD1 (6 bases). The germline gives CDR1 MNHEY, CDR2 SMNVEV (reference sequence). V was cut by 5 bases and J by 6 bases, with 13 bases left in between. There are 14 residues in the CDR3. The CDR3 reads CASSQTPGDEKLFF. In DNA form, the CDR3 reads TGTGCCAGCAGTCAAACGCCAGGGGATGAAAAACTGTTTTTT. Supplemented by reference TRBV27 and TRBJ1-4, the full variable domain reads EAQVTQNPRYLITVTGKKLTVTCSQNMNHEYMSWYRQDPGLGLRQIYYSMNVEVTDKGDVPEGYKVSRKEKRNFPLILESPSPNQTSLYFCASSQTPGDEKLFFGSGTQLSVL.

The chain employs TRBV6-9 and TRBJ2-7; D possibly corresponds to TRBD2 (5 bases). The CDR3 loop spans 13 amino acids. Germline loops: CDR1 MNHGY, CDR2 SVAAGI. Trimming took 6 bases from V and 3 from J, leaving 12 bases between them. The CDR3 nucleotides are TGTGCCAGCAGGCCCGGGAAAATCTACGAGCAGTACTTC. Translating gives CASRPGKIYEQYF.

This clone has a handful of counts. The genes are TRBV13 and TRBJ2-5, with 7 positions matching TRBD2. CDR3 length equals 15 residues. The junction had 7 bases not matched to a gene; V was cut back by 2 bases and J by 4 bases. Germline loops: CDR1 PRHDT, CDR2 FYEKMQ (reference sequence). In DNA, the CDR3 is TGTGCCAGCAGCTTAACAGGAGGCGGGAGAGAGACCCAGTACTTC. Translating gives CASSLTGGGRETQYF.

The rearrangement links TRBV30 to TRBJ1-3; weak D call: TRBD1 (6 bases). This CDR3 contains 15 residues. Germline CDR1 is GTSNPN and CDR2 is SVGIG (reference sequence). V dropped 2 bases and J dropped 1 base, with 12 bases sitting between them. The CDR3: CAWSTGGGSGNTIYF. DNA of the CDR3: TGTGCCTGGAGTACGGGAGGGGGTTCTGGAAACACCATATATTTT.

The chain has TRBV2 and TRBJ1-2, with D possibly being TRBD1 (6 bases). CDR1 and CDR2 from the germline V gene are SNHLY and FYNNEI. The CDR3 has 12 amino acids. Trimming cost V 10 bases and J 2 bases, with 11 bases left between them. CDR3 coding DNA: TGTGCCACCACGGACAGAAACTATGGCTACACCTTC. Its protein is CATTDRNYGYTF.